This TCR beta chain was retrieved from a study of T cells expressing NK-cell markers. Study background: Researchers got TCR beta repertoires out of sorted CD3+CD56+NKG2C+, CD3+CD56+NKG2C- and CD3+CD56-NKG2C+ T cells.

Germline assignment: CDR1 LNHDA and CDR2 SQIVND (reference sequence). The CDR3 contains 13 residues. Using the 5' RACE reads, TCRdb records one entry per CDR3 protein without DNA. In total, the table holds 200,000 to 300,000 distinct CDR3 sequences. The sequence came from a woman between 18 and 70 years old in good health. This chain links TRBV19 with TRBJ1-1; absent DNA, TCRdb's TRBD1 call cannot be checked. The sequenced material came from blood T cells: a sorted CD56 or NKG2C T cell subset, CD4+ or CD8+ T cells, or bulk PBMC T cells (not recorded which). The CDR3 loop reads CASRDRVGTEAFF.